This T cell receptor beta chain was recovered during a study of vaccination and CD4 T cells after COVID-19. Study details: The post-COVID samples were taken a median roughly 96 days after diagnosis, anywhere from 35 to 161.

As for this clonotype: Antigen specificity is unknown.

Regarding treatment: approximately 9-day PBMC culture with coronavirus spike peptide pools or control peptides (ViraFEST assay). CD4+ T cells that came from the unexposed donor were collected before the COVID-19 pandemic (2011-2018). The CDR3 has 15 residues. Looked up from germline, CDR1 is SGHDT and CDR2 is YYEEEE. V lost 4 bases and J lost 7; bases outside the gene matches: 6. With the Oncomine TCR Beta short-read assay, DNA from cultured CD4+ T cells was sequenced. One entry per CDR3 protein, called by TCRdb with MiXCR from the PCR reads. The data contain 1,500 to 2,500 distinct CDR3 sequences, about 20% of them singletons.

V usage is TRBV5-6 and J usage is TRBJ1-6; the match to TRBD1 covers 9 bases. Source material: CD4+ T cells from blood, cultured in vitro. The receptor's source is a human donor in good health. The CDR3 sequence is CASSPGTGRNSPLHF. In DNA form, the CDR3 reads TGTGCCAGCAGCCCCGGGACAGGGAGAAATTCACCCCTCCACTTT.